The T cell receptor (beta chain) under discussion was sequenced for a study of regulatory T cells in long-lasting Graves disease. Turning to the study itself: Recently diagnosed Graves' patients had received antithyroid drugs for under 3 months. Whole-study results and caveats: The TCR repertoire of persistent Graves' patients was less diverse than that of newly diagnosed ones. The study found TRBV28, TRBJ1-2 and TRBJ2-5 favored in persistent disease. Possibly, too few samples lowered accuracy.

Combining iRepertoire HTBI primers with Arm-PCR of CDR3 regions, the authors built TCR beta libraries. TCRdb itself ran the multiplex PCR reads through MiXCR, one entry per CDR3 protein. The sample contains roughly 400,000 distinct CDR3 sequences, less than 20% of which appear only once. This clonotype was found many times. Antigen: not known. V lost 0 bases, J lost 9 bases, and 13 bases lay in between. The CDR3 spans 14 residues. CDR1 and CDR2 (germline): MNHEY, SVGEGT. Regarding time point: newly diagnosed GD, antithyroid drugs for less than 3 months. PBMC RNA was the source of the TCR library. These same data were also listed under a study on T cells in Graves' hyperthyroidism and ophthalmopathy.

This chain uses TRBV6-2 or TRBV6-3 with TRBJ2-3, with D hard to call. Sequences were derived from peripheral blood mononuclear cells (PBMCs), sampled at new diagnosis, from a patient treated with antithyroid drugs. The receptor comes from a woman between 18 and 29 years old with Graves disease. The CDR3 reads CASSYSMQRRTQYF. The CDR3 DNA is TGTGCCAGCAGTTACTCGATGCAGAGAAGAACGCAGTATTTT.